This T cell receptor beta chain was observed in a study of T cell repertoires in cytomegalovirus infection. Between the trimmed V and J ends, which lost 5 bases and 4 bases, there was a span of 15 bases. Germline CDR1 is MRHNA and CDR2 is SNTAGT. This CDR3 comprises 14 residues. TCRdb reprocessed the reads via MiXCR and lists one record per CDR3 protein. This table has 44,000 or so distinct CDR3 sequences, about 21% appearing once. Concerning this clonotype itself: The target antigen is unknown.

The input for sequencing was CD8+ T cells from cultured PBMCs, taken from culture after CMV antigen stimulation. The gene calls are TRBV6-4 and TRBJ2-7; the D gene could be TRBD1 or TRBD2 (5 bases each). The receptor was derived from a human donor in good health (CMV status not recorded). Some clones in this sample may be carry-over from other donors' samples. The CDR3 here is CASSLRDHTYEQYF. The CDR3 nucleotides read TGTGCCAGCAGTCTCCGGGACCATACGTACGAGCAGTACTTC.